Presented here are 21 T cell receptor beta chains from one specimen sequenced in a study of CD8 T cells in Susac syndrome. RNA in amounts of roughly 0.45 to 1 ug was reverse transcribed with random hexamers. TCRdb analysed the immunoSEQ multiplex PCR reads with MiXCR anew, one entry per CDR3 protein. Here the sample spans fewer than 200,000 distinct CDR3 sequences, roughly 94% being singletons. Source material: CD4+ T cells from PBMCs. These receptors were taken from a human donor with Susac syndrome.

The chain has TRBV20-1 and TRBJ1-5; 9 bases agree with TRBD1. The CDR3 extends over 14 amino acids. Germline CDR1 DFQATT, CDR2 SNEGSKA (reference sequence). The J segment lost 4 bases and the V segment lost 4 bases, leaving 5 bases of the junction unmatched. The CDR3 sequence: CSATGQGLNQPQHF. The CDR3 DNA follows: TGCAGTGCTACGGGACAGGGCCTTAATCAGCCCCAGCATTTT.

The rearrangement joins TRBV7-7 to TRBJ2-5, with no clear D. The CDR3 is 13 residues long. Germline V gene lookup returns CDR1 SSHAT and CDR2 FNYEAQ (reference sequence). V dropped 1 base and J dropped 5 bases, with 8 bases sitting between them. The chain's CDR3 is CASSLVGSETQYF. The CDR3 DNA follows: TGTGCCAGCAGCTTAGTGGGGTCGGAGACCCAGTACTTC.

The chain carries TRBV24-1 and TRBJ1-3; D remains unclear. Germline CDR1 KGHDR, CDR2 SFDVKD. Trimming took 3 bases from V and 7 from J, leaving 9 bases between them. The CDR3 totals 13 residues. CDR3 coding DNA: TGTGCCACCAGTGATCCGGGGTGGAACACCATATATTTT. Translated, it gives CATSDPGWNTIYF.

The chain couples TRBV5-4 to TRBJ1-1; 9 nucleotides match TRBD1. Germline V gene sequence: CDR1 SGHNT, CDR2 YYREEE (reference sequence). The CDR3 sequence is 15 residues long. V trimming: 4 bases; J trimming: 2 bases; junction bases outside the gene matches: 6. The CDR3 loop reads CASSTDRGFNTEAFF. The CDR3 bases are TGTGCCAGCAGCACGGACAGGGGATTCAACACTGAAGCTTTCTTT.

The chain couples TRBV20-1 to TRBJ2-6, with D uncertain. V gave up 1 base and J gave up 10 bases, with 14 bases separating them. From germline, CDR1 is DFQATT and CDR2 SNEGSKA (reference sequence). This CDR3 comprises 14 residues. For the CDR3, the DNA is TGCAGTGCTAGAGGGGCCCCGAGTCCTAACGTCCTGACTTTC. Translating gives CSARGAPSPNVLTF.

V is TRBV20-1 and J is TRBJ1-6, with D uncertain. The V end lost 3 bases, the J end lost 8 bases, and 11 bases lay between the germline ends. Germline-derived CDR1 and CDR2 are DFQATT and SNEGSKA (reference sequence). The CDR3 is made up of 13 amino acids. CDR3 nucleotides: TGCAGTGCTAGCCGGGAGCCCGATTCACCCCTCCACTTT. Translation gives CSASREPDSPLHF.

The chain combines TRBV4-1 with TRBJ1-1; 7 bases are a match to TRBD1. CDR3 size: 16 residues. From germline, CDR1 is MGHRA and CDR2 YSYEKL. Trimming cost V 4 bases and J 1 base; bases outside gene matches: 9. CDR3 nucleotides: TGCGCCAGCAGCCCCCGGGACAGACTACCGAACACTGAAGCTTTCTTT. Translating it yields CASSPRDRLPNTEAFF.

This chain connects TRBV2 to TRBJ1-2; D is undetermined. Germline CDR1 reads SNHLY; CDR2 reads FYNNEI. The CDR3 loop spans 12 amino acids. Trimming removed 11 bases at V and 2 bases at J, with 12 bases between. The CDR3 region has the DNA TGTGCCCCCTCGGACGGAAACTATGGCTACACCTTC. Translated: CAPSDGNYGYTF.

This chain links TRBV7-2 with TRBJ1-1; D not certain. CDR1 SGHTA and CDR2 FQGNSA come from the germline V gene. V dropped 3 bases and J dropped 5 bases, with 10 bases sitting between them. The CDR3 loop spans 13 amino acids. CDR3 DNA sequence: TGTGCCAGCAGCTTCGGGGTAACAACTGAAGCTTTCTTT. Its protein is CASSFGVTTEAFF.

The rearrangement joins TRBV7-9 to TRBJ1-5, with a weak D call TRBD1 (5 bases). Looked up from germline, CDR1 is SEHNR and CDR2 is FQNEAQ (reference sequence). The CDR3 is 14 residues long. V was pared by 1 base and J by 3 bases, with 7 bases between. This chain's CDR3 is CASSLGRDNQPQHF. CDR3 nucleotides: TGTGCCAGCAGCTTAGGCAGGGACAATCAGCCCCAGCATTTT. The whole variable domain, filled in from reference TRBV7-9 and TRBJ1-5, reads DTGVSQNPRHKITKRGQNVTFRCDPISEHNRLYWYRQTLGQGPEFLTYFQNEAQLEKSRLLSDRFSAERPKGSFSTLEIQRTEQGDSAMYLCASSLGRDNQPQHFGDGTRLSIL.

The chain recombines TRBV6-5 with TRBJ2-7; D perhaps matches TRBD1 (6 bases). Looked up from germline, CDR1 is MNHEY and CDR2 is SVGAGI. The CDR3 totals 13 residues. V lost 2 bases to trimming and J lost 8 bases, with 13 bases between them. The CDR3 sequence: CASSYPGTSKQYF. The CDR3, as DNA: TGTGCCAGCAGTTACCCGGGGACATCCAAGCAGTACTTC.

The chain couples TRBV29-1 to TRBJ2-7; 10 positions match TRBD2. The germline gives CDR1 SQVTM, CDR2 ANQGSEA. The V gene end was trimmed by 6 bases and the J gene end by 4 bases; junction bases not matched to a gene: 12. The CDR3 is made up of 15 amino acids. The CDR3 DNA reads TGCAGCGTGGGGACCCTGAGCGGGGGGGCTTACGAGCAGTACTTC. This sequence encodes CSVGTLSGGAYEQYF.

A word on this clonotype: Relative to the germline gene, one junction end is altered; a read error may explain this. The chain employs TRBV7-8 and TRBJ2-5; tentative D call: TRBD2 (5 bases). The germline V gene encodes CDR1 SGHVS and CDR2 FQNEAQ. The CDR3 is 16 amino acids. CDR3 loop: CASSLATYSPQETQYF. DNA for the CDR3: TGTGCCAGCAGCCTAGCCACCTATAGCCCCCAAGAGACCCAGTACTTC.

V usage is TRBV7-9 and J usage is TRBJ1-1, with D possibly matching TRBD1 (6 bases). The length of the CDR3 is 13 residues. Per germline, CDR1 SEHNR and CDR2 FQNEAQ (reference sequence). The V and J ends lost 5 bases and 6 bases respectively, with 13 bases between them. The CDR3 sequence: CASSPLEGAEAFF. The CDR3 DNA reads TGTGCCAGCAGCCCCCTAGAGGGGGCTGAAGCTTTCTTT. The variable domain in full, with the rest retrieved from reference TRBV7-9 and TRBJ1-1, is DTGVSQNPRHKITKRGQNVTFRCDPISEHNRLYWYRQTLGQGPEFLTYFQNEAQLEKSRLLSDRFSAERPKGSFSTLEIQRTEQGDSAMYLCASSPLEGAEAFFGQGTRLTVV.

The chain employs TRBV5-1 and TRBJ2-7; 11 bases line up with TRBD2. Losses at the gene ends were 3 bases for V and 1 base for J; bases not matched to a gene: 3. Looked up from germline, CDR1 is SGHRS and CDR2 is YFSETQ. This CDR3 has 15 residues. Here the CDR3 reads CASSWGLADSYEQYF. The CDR3 DNA reads as TGCGCCAGCAGCTGGGGACTAGCGGATTCCTACGAGCAGTACTTC.

The gene calls are TRBV7-3 and TRBJ2-3; TRBD2 matches 10 bases. The germline V gene encodes CDR1 SGHTA and CDR2 FQGTGA. This CDR3 is 17 amino acids long. Trimming took 0 bases from V and 4 from J; bases not matched to a gene: 7. The CDR3 sequence is CASSLTRLAGGSDTQYF. The CDR3 nucleotides read TGTGCCAGCAGCTTAACGAGATTAGCGGGGGGATCAGATACGCAGTATTTT.

This clonotype showed up just once. This chain links TRBV4-3 with TRBJ2-3; the match to TRBD1 covers 7 bases. J gave up 0 bases and V 0 bases, and 3 bases lay outside the gene matches. CDR3 size: 16 residues. Germline CDR1 and CDR2: LGHNA and YSLEER. CDR3 in amino acids: CASSQEPRGSTDTQYF. The CDR3 nucleotides are TGCGCCAGCAGCCAAGAGCCCAGGGGGAGCACAGATACGCAGTATTTT.

V gene TRBV12-3 or TRBV12-4 combines with J gene TRBJ2-2, with no clear D. This CDR3 spans 13 amino acids. V was pared by 7 bases and J by 0 bases, with 6 bases between. CDR3 sequence reads: CASTLSNTGELFF. In DNA, the CDR3 is TGTGCCAGCACCCTATCGAACACCGGGGAGCTGTTTTTT.

V gene TRBV11-2 combines with J gene TRBJ2-1, with TRBD2 matching over 12 bases. Trimming at V came to 5 bases and at J to 8 bases, leaving 10 bases not matched to a gene. This CDR3 is 16 amino acids long. Germline V lookup: CDR1 SGHAT, CDR2 FQNNGV. The CDR3 bases are TGTGCCAGCAGCCTCGGACTAGCGGGGAGGGTTGATGAGCAGTTCTTC. It yields the protein CASSLGLAGRVDEQFF.

The rearrangement uses TRBV12-3 or TRBV12-4 and TRBJ1-4; D unclear. The CDR3 consists of 13 residues. Trimming took 3 bases from V and 7 from J, leaving 9 bases between them. CDR3 loop: CASSFLRGEKLFF. In DNA form, the CDR3 reads TGTGCCAGCAGTTTTTTGCGTGGTGAAAAACTGTTTTTT.

The chain links TRBV7-9 to TRBJ2-3; no firm D call. The CDR3 covers 15 residues. CDR1 and CDR2 from the germline V gene are SEHNR and FQNEAQ (reference sequence). Trimming shortened V by 2 bases and J by 3 bases, and 12 bases separated the two germline ends. The CDR3 protein is CASSLRFPATDTQYF. CDR3 coding DNA: TGTGCCAGCAGCTTAAGGTTTCCGGCAACAGATACGCAGTATTTT.